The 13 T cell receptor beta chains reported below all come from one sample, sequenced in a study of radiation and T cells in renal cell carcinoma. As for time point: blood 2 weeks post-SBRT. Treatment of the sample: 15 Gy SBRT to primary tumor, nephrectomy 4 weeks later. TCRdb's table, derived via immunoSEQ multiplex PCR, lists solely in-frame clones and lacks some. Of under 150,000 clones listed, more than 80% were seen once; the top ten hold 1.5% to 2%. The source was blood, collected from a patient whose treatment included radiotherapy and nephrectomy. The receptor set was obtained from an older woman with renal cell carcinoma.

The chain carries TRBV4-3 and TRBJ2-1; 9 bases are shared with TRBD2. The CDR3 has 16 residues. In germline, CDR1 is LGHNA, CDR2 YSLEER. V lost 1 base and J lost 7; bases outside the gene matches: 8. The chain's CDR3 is CASSQARGRAWNEQFF. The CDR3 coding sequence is TGCGCCAGCAGCCAAGCCCGCGGGAGGGCCTGGAATGAGCAGTTCTTC.

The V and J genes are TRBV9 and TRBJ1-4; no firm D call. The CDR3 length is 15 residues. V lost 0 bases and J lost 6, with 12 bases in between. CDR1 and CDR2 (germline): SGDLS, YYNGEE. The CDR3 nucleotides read TGTGCCAGCAGCGTAGGGGTTGATCTTGATGAAAAACTGTTTTTT. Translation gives CASSVGVDLDEKLFF.

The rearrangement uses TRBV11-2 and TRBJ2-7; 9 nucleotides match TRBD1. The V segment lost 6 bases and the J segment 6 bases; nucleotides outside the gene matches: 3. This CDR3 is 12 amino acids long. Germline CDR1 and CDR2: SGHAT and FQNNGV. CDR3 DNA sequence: TGTGCCAGCAGAACAGGGGGCTTCGAGCAGTACTTC. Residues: CASRTGGFEQYF.

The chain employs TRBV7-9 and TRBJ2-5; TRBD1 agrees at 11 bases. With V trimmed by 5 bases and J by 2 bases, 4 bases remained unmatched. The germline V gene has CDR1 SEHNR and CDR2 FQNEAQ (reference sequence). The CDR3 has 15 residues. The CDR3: CASSTGQGVQETQYF. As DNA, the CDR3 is TGTGCCAGCAGCACGGGACAGGGGGTTCAAGAGACCCAGTACTTC.

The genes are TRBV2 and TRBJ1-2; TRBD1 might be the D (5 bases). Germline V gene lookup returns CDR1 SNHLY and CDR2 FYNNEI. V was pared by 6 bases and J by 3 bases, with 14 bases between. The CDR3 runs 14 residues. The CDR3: CASRSGWGDYGYTF. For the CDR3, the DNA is TGTGCCAGCAGATCCGGTTGGGGCGACTATGGCTACACCTTC.

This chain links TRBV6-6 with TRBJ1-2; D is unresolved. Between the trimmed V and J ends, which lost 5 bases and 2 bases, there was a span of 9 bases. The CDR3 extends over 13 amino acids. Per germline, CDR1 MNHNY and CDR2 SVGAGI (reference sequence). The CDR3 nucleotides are TGTGCCAGCAGTCCCCGGGAAAACTATGGCTACACCTTC. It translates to CASSPRENYGYTF.

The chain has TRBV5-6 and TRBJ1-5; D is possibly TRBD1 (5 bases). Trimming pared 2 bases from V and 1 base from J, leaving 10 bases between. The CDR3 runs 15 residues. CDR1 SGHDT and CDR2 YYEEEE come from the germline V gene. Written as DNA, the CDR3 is TGTGCCAGCAGCTTAGGGGCATCGAGCAATCAGCCCCAGCATTTT. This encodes CASSLGASSNQPQHF. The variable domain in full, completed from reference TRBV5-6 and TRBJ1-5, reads DAGVTQSPTHLIKTRGQQVTLRCSPKSGHDTVSWYQQALGQGPQFIFQYYEEEERQRGNFPDRFSGHQFPNYSSELNVNALLLGDSALYLCASSLGASSNQPQHFGDGTRLSIL.

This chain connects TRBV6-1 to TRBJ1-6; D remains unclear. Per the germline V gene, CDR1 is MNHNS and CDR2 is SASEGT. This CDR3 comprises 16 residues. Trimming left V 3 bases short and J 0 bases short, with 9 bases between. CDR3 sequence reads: CASSDEGSSYNSPLHF. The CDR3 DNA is TGTGCCAGCAGTGACGAAGGGAGCTCCTATAATTCACCCCTCCACTTT.

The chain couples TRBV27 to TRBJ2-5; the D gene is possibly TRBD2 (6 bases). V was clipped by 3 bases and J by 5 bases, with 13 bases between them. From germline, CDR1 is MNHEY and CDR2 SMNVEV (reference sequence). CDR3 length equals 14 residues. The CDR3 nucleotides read TGTGCCAGCAGTTTTATCGGGAGCAGGGAGACCCAGTACTTC. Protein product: CASSFIGSRETQYF.

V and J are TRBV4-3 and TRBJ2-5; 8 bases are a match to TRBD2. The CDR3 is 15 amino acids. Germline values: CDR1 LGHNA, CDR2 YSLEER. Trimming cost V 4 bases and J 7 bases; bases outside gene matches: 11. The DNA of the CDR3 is TGCGCCAGCAGCCTTGGACTAGCCGGTAGGGCGACCCAGTACTTC. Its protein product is CASSLGLAGRATQYF.

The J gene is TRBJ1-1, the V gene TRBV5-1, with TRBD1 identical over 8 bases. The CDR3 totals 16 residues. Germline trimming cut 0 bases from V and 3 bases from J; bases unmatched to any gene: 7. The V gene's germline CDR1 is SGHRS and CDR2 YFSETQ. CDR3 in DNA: TGCGCCAGCAGCTTGGACACAGGGGGTCGGCACACTGAAGCTTTCTTT. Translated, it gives CASSLDTGGRHTEAFF.

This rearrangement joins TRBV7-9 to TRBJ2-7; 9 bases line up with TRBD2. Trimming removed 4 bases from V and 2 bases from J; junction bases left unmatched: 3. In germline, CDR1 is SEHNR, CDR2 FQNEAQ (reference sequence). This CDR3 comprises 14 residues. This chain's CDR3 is CASSSGLATYEQYF. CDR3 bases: TGTGCCAGCAGCTCCGGACTAGCGACCTACGAGCAGTACTTC.

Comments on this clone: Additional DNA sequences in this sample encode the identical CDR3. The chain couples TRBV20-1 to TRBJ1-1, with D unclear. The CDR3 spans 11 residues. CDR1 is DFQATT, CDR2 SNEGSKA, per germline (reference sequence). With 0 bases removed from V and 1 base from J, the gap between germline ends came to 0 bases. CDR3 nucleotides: TGCAGTGCTAGAGAGAACACTGAAGCTTTCTTT. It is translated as CSARENTEAFF.